One T cell receptor (beta chain) is described in this entry. Its recognized antigen is unknown. There are no base qualities to consult, and no much larger clone falls within one base. The intended sense of this specimen's treatment or condition label: in vitro stimulation with specific CMV peptide epitopes to enrich CMV-specific T cells. This sample was included in a study of T cell repertoires in cytomegalovirus infection (dated by TCRdb to between 2017 and 2020). At the level of the whole study: The peptide stimulations were aimed at well-studied HLA-B-restricted epitopes as well as recently identified HLA-C-restricted CMV epitopes, whose presentation resists viral immunomodulation. Donor HLA type was relevant to the analysis, as public TCR beta signatures indicated carriage of CMV infection together with the matching HLA type.

A distance of 24 bases separates the germline ends of V and J, which lose 9 bases and 1 base respectively. The germline V gene encodes CDR1 MNHEY and CDR2 SVGAGI. The CDR3 goes from the cysteine to the phenylalanine over 18 residues. This entry keeps only the CDR3 DNA: 54 bases, framed from base 1. The full study reports these points: In both this cohort and an independent cohort of several hundred donors, the cumulative frequency of public TCR beta family members distinguished carriers of CMV infection plus the relevant HLA type. The ex vivo response was dominated by HLA-C-restricted CMV-specific TCR beta clonotypes, which also provided the single most frequent clonotype in two of eight donors.

Sequenced using an Illumina HiSeq 1500. The raw public reads went through TCRdb reprocessing: fastp at Q25, MiXCR clone calling, in-frame beta chains kept. One record per CDR3 amino acid sequence lists the most common genes and DNA. The sample profile shows tens of thousands of distinct CDR3 sequences; about 37% of them were found once. Together, the top ten hold more than 80% of the sample. The source material was CD8+ T cells from cultured PBMCs, sampled from culture after CMV antigen stimulation. The receptor comes from a human donor in good health (CMV status not recorded). Some clones in this sample may be carry-over from other donors' samples. This chain joins TRBV6-5 to TRBJ1-4, with no D gene named confidently. The CDR3 reads CARGVTVSIGVTNEKLFF. Read as DNA, the sequence is TGTGCCAGAGGAGTAACAGTTTCAATCGGGGTAACTAATGAAAAACTGTTTTTT.